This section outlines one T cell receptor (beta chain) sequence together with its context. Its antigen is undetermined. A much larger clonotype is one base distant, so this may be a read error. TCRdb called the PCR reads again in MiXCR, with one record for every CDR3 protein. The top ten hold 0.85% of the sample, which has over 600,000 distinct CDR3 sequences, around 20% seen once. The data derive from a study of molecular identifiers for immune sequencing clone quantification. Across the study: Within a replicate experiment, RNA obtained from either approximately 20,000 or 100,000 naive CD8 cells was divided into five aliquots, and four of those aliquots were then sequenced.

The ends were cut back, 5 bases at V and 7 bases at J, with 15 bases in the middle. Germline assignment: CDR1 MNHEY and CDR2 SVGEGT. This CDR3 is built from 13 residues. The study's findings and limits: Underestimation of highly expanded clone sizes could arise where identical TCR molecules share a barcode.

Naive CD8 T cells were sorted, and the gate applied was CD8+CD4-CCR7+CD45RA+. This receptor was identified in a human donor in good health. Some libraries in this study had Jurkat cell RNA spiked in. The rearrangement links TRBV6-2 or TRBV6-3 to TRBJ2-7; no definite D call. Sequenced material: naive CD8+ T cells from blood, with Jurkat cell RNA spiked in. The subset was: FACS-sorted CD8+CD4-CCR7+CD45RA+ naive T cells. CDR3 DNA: TGTGCCAGCAGTACCAGGACGGCTTGGGAGCAGTACTTC. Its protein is CASSTRTAWEQYF.